This T cell receptor (beta chain) is from a study of T cell changes during pregnancy in multiple sclerosis. Generated by immunoSEQ multiplex PCR, the TCRdb table keeps only in-frame clones and is missing some. The table records tens of thousands of clones, roughly 92% of them present only once. The CDR3 has 15 residues. V was cut by 2 bases and J by 5 bases, with 13 bases left in between. Germline CDR1 and CDR2: MNHNS and SASEGT. This rearrangement joins TRBV6-1 to TRBJ1-5; no clear D. Sequenced material: CD4+ T cells from peripheral blood mononuclear cells, taken in the third trimester of pregnancy. This receptor was identified in a female donor with multiple sclerosis, enrolled in a pregnancy study. The CDR3 region has the DNA TGTGCCAGCAGTGAAAGGTGGACTCGGGATCAGCCCCAGCATTTT. As protein: CASSERWTRDQPQHF.